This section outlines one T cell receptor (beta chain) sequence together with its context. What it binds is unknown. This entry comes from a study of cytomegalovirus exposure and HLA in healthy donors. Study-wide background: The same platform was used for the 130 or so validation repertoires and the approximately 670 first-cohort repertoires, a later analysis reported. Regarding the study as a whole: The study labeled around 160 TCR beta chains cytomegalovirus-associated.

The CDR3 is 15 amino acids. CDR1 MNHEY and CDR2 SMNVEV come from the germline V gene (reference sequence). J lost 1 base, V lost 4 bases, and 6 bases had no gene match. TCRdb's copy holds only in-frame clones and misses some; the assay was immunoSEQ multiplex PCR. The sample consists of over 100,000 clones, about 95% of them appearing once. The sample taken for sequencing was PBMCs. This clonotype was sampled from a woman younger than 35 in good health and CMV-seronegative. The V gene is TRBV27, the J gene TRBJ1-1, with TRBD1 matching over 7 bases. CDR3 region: CASSSHRQGNTEAFF. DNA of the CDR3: TGTGCCAGCAGTTCCCATCGACAGGGGAACACTGAAGCTTTCTTT.